This passage covers 9 T cell receptor beta chains from one sample sequenced in a study of blood T cell repertoires in COVID-19. Method: immunoSEQ multiplex PCR; TCRdb's copy keeps in-frame clones and lacks some. The repertoire has 200,000 to 250,000 clones, less than 90% of them found once; the top ten carry roughly 18%. Material: peripheral blood. The receptor source for this set is a woman older than 75 with active or convalescent COVID-19.

This rearrangement joins TRBV25-1 to TRBJ1-1; D possibly corresponds to TRBD1 (6 bases). Germline CDR1 and CDR2: MGHDK and SYGVNS. The CDR3 covers 14 residues. The germline V and J ends were trimmed by 8 bases and 4 bases, with 17 bases remaining between them. DNA for the CDR3: TGTGCCAGCGTCTCAGGGGAGGGTGGCACTGAAGCTTTCTTT. Amino acids: CASVSGEGGTEAFF. The variable domain in full, with the rest retrieved from reference TRBV25-1 and TRBJ1-1, is EADIYQTPRYLVIGTGKKITLECSQTMGHDKMYWYQQDPGMELHLIHYSYGVNSTEKGDLSSESTVSRIRTEHFPLTLESARPSHTSQYLCASVSGEGGTEAFFGQGTRLTVV.

A note on this clone: Additional DNA sequences in this sample encode the identical CDR3. This chain links TRBV6-5 with TRBJ1-2, with 9 bases lining up with TRBD1. The CDR3 sequence is 13 residues long. CDR1 and CDR2 (germline): MNHEY, SVGAGI. The V gene end was trimmed by 5 bases and the J gene end by 5 bases; junction bases not matched to a gene: 3. The chain's CDR3 is CASSTGQGYGYTF. The DNA of the CDR3 is TGTGCCAGCAGTACAGGACAGGGGTATGGCTACACCTTC.

The chain carries TRBV10-3 and TRBJ2-2; TRBD1 matches at 10 bases. CDR3 length equals 14 residues. Germline V gene lookup returns CDR1 ENHRY and CDR2 SYGVKD. Losses at the gene ends were 10 bases for V and 6 bases for J; bases not matched to a gene: 8. CDR3 region: CATWTGGAPGELFF. The CDR3 DNA is TGTGCCACATGGACAGGGGGTGCCCCCGGGGAGCTGTTTTTT.

The rearrangement joins TRBV5-6 to TRBJ2-2; 8 bases agree with TRBD2. V lost 0 bases, J lost 4 bases, and 2 bases stayed unmatched. CDR1 is SGHDT and CDR2 is YYEEEE in the germline V gene. The CDR3 covers 15 residues. The chain's CDR3 is CASSLGGGPTGELFF. In nucleotides, the CDR3 is TGTGCCAGCAGCTTGGGCGGGGGGCCCACCGGGGAGCTGTTTTTT.

The V call is TRBV3-1 (or the pseudogene TRBV3-2), the J call TRBJ1-3, with D maybe TRBD1 (5 bases). The CDR3 length is 15 residues. Trimming left V 1 base short and J 0 bases short, with 7 bases between. The germline V gene encodes CDR1 LGHDT and CDR2 YNNKEL (reference sequence). Written as DNA, the CDR3 is TGTGCCAGCAGCCAAGTCCAGGGCTCTGGAAACACCATATATTTT. Protein: CASSQVQGSGNTIYF.

This rearrangement joins TRBV1 to TRBJ2-7; the tabulated D call, TRBD2, remains unverified against the DNA. TRBV1 is a known pseudogene. The CDR3 has 13 residues. The CDR3 reads CTSSRDRDYEQYF. CDR3 bases: TGCACCAGCAGCCGGGATCGGGACTACGAGCAGTACTTC.

J is TRBJ1-4 and V is TRBV30; D perhaps matches TRBD1 (5 bases). CDR3 size: 11 residues. Looked up from germline, CDR1 is GTSNPN and CDR2 is SVGIG (reference sequence). Trimming shortened V by 3 bases and J by 7 bases, and 6 bases separated the two germline ends. The CDR3 nucleotides read TGTGCCTGGAGGGGGGGTGAAAAACTGTTTTTT. This translates into CAWRGGEKLFF.

This clone showed up just a few times. The chain links TRBV4-2 to TRBJ1-5, with unresolved D. CDR1 and CDR2 (germline): LGHNA, YNFKEQ. This CDR3 contains 16 residues. The germline V and J ends were trimmed by 1 base and 1 base, with 11 bases remaining between them. In DNA, the CDR3 is TGTGCCAGCAGCCAAGTTTCGCCAGGCAGCAATCAGCCCCAGCATTTT. Translation gives CASSQVSPGSNQPQHF.

The chain recombines TRBV9 with TRBJ1-6, with 10 nucleotides matching TRBD1. This CDR3 has 16 amino acids. Germline V gives CDR1 SGDLS, CDR2 YYNGEE. V gave up 4 bases and J gave up 9 bases; unmatched junction bases: 10. Here the CDR3 DNA reads TGTGCCAGCAGCTTCCGGGACAGGGGAAGGGGTTCACCCCTCCACTTT. Residues: CASSFRDRGRGSPLHF.